This is a list of T cell receptor beta chains from one sample in a study of blood T cells in healthy people across ages. MiXCR was run by TCRdb on the 5' RACE reads, yielding one entry per CDR3 protein. Of about 1.8 million distinct CDR3 sequences detected, around 48% appear once; the ten largest clones hold about 2.1%. Sequencing was performed on blood. All receptors derive from a middle-aged woman in good health. CDR3s include the opening cysteine and the closing phenylalanine or tryptophan. Fields, in order: J gene, V gene, clone size, D gene, CDR3 protein, CDR3 DNA. The D gene is left open where the match is weak. Part of the rows lack a size; the others show once, few, many or a class for expanded clones.

j_call: TRBJ2-2; v_call: TRBV4-1; clone_size: NA; d_call: NA; cdr3_aa: CASSQAPPGANTGELFF; cdr3_nt: TGCGCCAGCAGCCAAGCCCCGCCAGGAGCGAACACCGGGGAGCTGTTTTTT
j_call: TRBJ2-3; v_call: TRBV24-1; clone_size: many; d_call: TRBD1; cdr3_aa: CATSDPWTGDTQYF; cdr3_nt: TGTGCCACCAGTGACCCGTGGACAGGGGATACGCAGTATTTT
j_call: TRBJ2-4; v_call: TRBV4-3; clone_size: few; d_call: NA; cdr3_aa: CASSQALWAKNIQYF; cdr3_nt: TGCGCCAGCAGCCAAGCCCTGTGGGCCAAAAACATTCAGTACTTC
j_call: TRBJ1-1; v_call: TRBV4-3; clone_size: NA; d_call: TRBD1; cdr3_aa: CASSQGGTATEAFF; cdr3_nt: TGCGCCAGCAGCCAAGGGGGGACAGCCACTGAAGCTTTCTTT
j_call: TRBJ2-7; v_call: TRBV28; clone_size: NA; d_call: TRBD1; cdr3_aa: CASSSNTGDREQYF; cdr3_nt: TGTGCCAGCAGTTCCAATACAGGGGACCGCGAGCAGTACTTC
j_call: TRBJ2-3; v_call: TRBV28; clone_size: NA; d_call: TRBD1; cdr3_aa: CASRTGGNTDTQYF; cdr3_nt: TGTGCCAGCAGAACAGGGGGTAACACAGATACGCAGTATTTT
j_call: TRBJ1-6; v_call: TRBV5-1; clone_size: NA; d_call: NA; cdr3_aa: CASSIGTLNSPLHF; cdr3_nt: TGCGCCAGCAGCATCGGGACGCTAAATTCACCCCTCCACTTT
j_call: TRBJ1-2; v_call: TRBV20-1; clone_size: NA; d_call: NA; cdr3_aa: CSAPGTNYGYTF; cdr3_nt: TGCAGTGCTCCCGGGACCAACTATGGCTACACCTTC
j_call: TRBJ1-2; v_call: TRBV20-1; clone_size: NA; d_call: TRBD1; cdr3_aa: CSAGGAGGYGYTF; cdr3_nt: TGCAGTGCTGGAGGCGCAGGGGGATATGGCTACACCTTC
j_call: TRBJ2-5; v_call: TRBV20-1; clone_size: few; d_call: TRBD2; cdr3_aa: CSARDSSGGAGETQYF; cdr3_nt: TGCAGTGCTAGAGATTCTAGCGGGGGGGCGGGCGAGACCCAGTACTTC
j_call: TRBJ2-5; v_call: TRBV10-3; clone_size: NA; d_call: TRBD1; cdr3_aa: CAIRGTGLQETQYF; cdr3_nt: TGTGCCATCAGGGGGACAGGCCTCCAAGAGACCCAGTACTTC
j_call: TRBJ1-1; v_call: TRBV24-1; clone_size: NA; d_call: TRBD1; cdr3_aa: CATSDPRQGRFEAFF; cdr3_nt: TGTGCCACCAGTGACCCCCGACAGGGGAGGTTTGAAGCTTTCTTT
j_call: TRBJ2-7; v_call: TRBV20-1; clone_size: NA; d_call: TRBD2; cdr3_aa: CSALDLSRLAESYEQYF; cdr3_nt: TGCAGTGCTCTAGACCTCAGCCGACTAGCGGAATCCTACGAGCAGTACTTC
j_call: TRBJ2-7; v_call: TRBV13; clone_size: NA; d_call: NA; cdr3_aa: CASTFRTEISYEQYF; cdr3_nt: TGTGCCAGCACCTTTAGGACAGAGATCTCCTACGAGCAGTACTTC
j_call: TRBJ1-1; v_call: TRBV7-2; clone_size: once; d_call: NA; cdr3_aa: CASSLSGGGPPVTEAFF; cdr3_nt: TGTGCCAGCAGCTTAAGCGGGGGGGGACCCCCAGTGACTGAAGCTTTCTTT
j_call: TRBJ1-2; v_call: TRBV29-1; clone_size: few; d_call: NA; cdr3_aa: CSVEDHNRPGDGYTF; cdr3_nt: TGCAGCGTTGAAGATCATAACCGACCGGGGGATGGCTACACCTTC
j_call: TRBJ2-1; v_call: TRBV13; clone_size: NA; d_call: NA; cdr3_aa: CASSLGPSSCNEQFF; cdr3_nt: TGTGCCAGCAGCTTAGGACCAAGCTCCTGCAATGAGCAGTTCTTC
j_call: TRBJ2-5; v_call: TRBV27; clone_size: few; d_call: TRBD1; cdr3_aa: CASSSWTGGWETQYF; cdr3_nt: TGTGCCAGCAGTTCTTGGACAGGGGGTTGGGAGACCCAGTACTTC
j_call: TRBJ2-7; v_call: TRBV5-1; clone_size: NA; d_call: TRBD1; cdr3_aa: CASSGTGDSEQYF; cdr3_nt: TGCGCCAGCAGCGGGACAGGGGACTCCGAGCAGTACTTC
j_call: TRBJ2-1; v_call: TRBV7-9; clone_size: few; d_call: TRBD1; cdr3_aa: CASSFRPSRTGDVEQFF; cdr3_nt: TGTGCCAGCAGCTTTCGTCCCTCCCGGACAGGGGATGTTGAGCAGTTCTTC
j_call: TRBJ2-5; v_call: TRBV6-1; clone_size: few; d_call: NA; cdr3_aa: CASNQRNQETQYF; cdr3_nt: TGTGCCAGCAATCAGCGAAACCAAGAGACCCAGTACTTC
j_call: TRBJ1-1; v_call: TRBV27; clone_size: NA; d_call: TRBD1; cdr3_aa: CASSWDSMNTEVFF; cdr3_nt: TGTGCCAGCAGTTGGGACAGCATGAACACTGAAGTTTTCTTT
j_call: TRBJ2-5; v_call: TRBV7-3; clone_size: few; d_call: TRBD1; cdr3_aa: CASSLGRTGGETQYF; cdr3_nt: TGTGCCAGCAGCTTGGGACGGACAGGGGGAGAGACCCAGTACTTC
j_call: TRBJ2-7; v_call: TRBV4-3; clone_size: once; d_call: TRBD2; cdr3_aa: CASSLTSGAKAEQYF; cdr3_nt: TGCGCCAGCAGCCTCACTAGCGGGGCCAAAGCCGAGCAGTACTTC
j_call: TRBJ1-2; v_call: TRBV20-1; clone_size: NA; d_call: TRBD1; cdr3_aa: CSARDRRAGGSYGYTF; cdr3_nt: TGCAGTGCTAGAGATCGGCGGGCAGGGGGCTCTTATGGCTACACCTTC
j_call: TRBJ2-7; v_call: TRBV20-1; clone_size: few; d_call: NA; cdr3_aa: CSAQTGTHGEQYF; cdr3_nt: TGCAGTGCTCAGACCGGGACTCATGGCGAGCAGTACTTC
j_call: TRBJ2-4; v_call: TRBV27; clone_size: NA; d_call: TRBD1; cdr3_aa: CASSRQGANEQYF; cdr3_nt: TGTGCCAGCAGCCGACAGGGGGCAAATGAGCAGTACTTC
j_call: TRBJ1-2; v_call: TRBV7-2; clone_size: few; d_call: NA; cdr3_aa: CASSSYVLIDGYTF; cdr3_nt: TGTGCCAGCAGCTCATACGTACTAATTGATGGCTACACCTTC
j_call: TRBJ1-4; v_call: TRBV2; clone_size: few; d_call: NA; cdr3_aa: CASKVGEKLFF; cdr3_nt: TGTGCCAGCAAGGTGGGCGAAAAACTGTTTTTT
j_call: TRBJ2-4; v_call: TRBV13; clone_size: NA; d_call: TRBD2; cdr3_aa: CASSQTTSGGRLAKNIQYF; cdr3_nt: TGTGCCAGCAGCCAGACGACTAGCGGGGGCCGGTTAGCCAAAAACATTCAGTACTTC
j_call: TRBJ2-2; v_call: TRBV10-3; clone_size: NA; d_call: NA; cdr3_aa: CAISGKPNTGELFF; cdr3_nt: TGTGCCATCAGTGGCAAACCGAACACCGGGGAGCTGTTTTTT
j_call: TRBJ1-4; v_call: TRBV29-1; clone_size: NA; d_call: TRBD1; cdr3_aa: CSVAVTGGGEKLFF; cdr3_nt: TGCAGCGTTGCTGTGACAGGGGGTGGAGAAAAACTGTTTTTT
j_call: TRBJ1-6; v_call: TRBV6-7; clone_size: few; d_call: NA; cdr3_aa: CASSSTPGRGSSYNSPLHF; cdr3_nt: TGTGCCAGCAGTTCTACTCCGGGGCGGGGCAGCTCCTATAATTCACCCCTCCACTTT
j_call: TRBJ2-1; v_call: TRBV20-1; clone_size: few; d_call: NA; cdr3_aa: CSARTGRNNEQFF; cdr3_nt: TGCAGTGCTCGGACGGGGCGTAACAATGAGCAGTTCTTC
j_call: TRBJ2-1; v_call: TRBV7-2; clone_size: NA; d_call: NA; cdr3_aa: CASSPRSGLYNEQFF; cdr3_nt: TGTGCCAGCAGCCCCCGGTCGGGACTCTACAATGAGCAGTTCTTC
j_call: TRBJ2-1; v_call: TRBV4-2; clone_size: few; d_call: NA; cdr3_aa: CASSQVVQRLVNNEQFF; cdr3_nt: TGTGCCAGCAGCCAAGTAGTCCAGAGACTAGTGAACAATGAGCAGTTCTTC
j_call: TRBJ1-2; v_call: TRBV5-1; clone_size: few; d_call: NA; cdr3_aa: CASSLGPVAPTNYGYTF; cdr3_nt: TGCGCCAGCAGCTTGGGTCCGGTTGCGCCTACTAACTATGGCTACACCTTC
j_call: TRBJ2-1; v_call: TRBV5-1; clone_size: many; d_call: NA; cdr3_aa: CASSLIEANEQFF; cdr3_nt: TGCGCCAGCAGCTTGATCGAGGCCAATGAGCAGTTCTTC
j_call: TRBJ2-1; v_call: TRBV20-1; clone_size: NA; d_call: NA; cdr3_aa: CSARKPTYNEQFF; cdr3_nt: TGCAGTGCCCGTAAGCCGACTTACAATGAGCAGTTCTTC
j_call: TRBJ1-5; v_call: TRBV27; clone_size: NA; d_call: TRBD1; cdr3_aa: CASSKQGTQQPQHF; cdr3_nt: TGTGCCAGCAGTAAACAGGGGACGCAGCAGCCCCAGCATTTT
j_call: TRBJ2-1; v_call: TRBV27; clone_size: NA; d_call: NA; cdr3_aa: CASINSGYNEQFF; cdr3_nt: TGTGCCAGCATTAATAGCGGATACAATGAGCAGTTCTTC
j_call: TRBJ2-5; v_call: TRBV7-2; clone_size: NA; d_call: NA; cdr3_aa: CASSLTPGVKTQYF; cdr3_nt: TGTGCCAGCAGCTTAACGCCAGGGGTGAAGACCCAGTACTTC
j_call: TRBJ2-1; v_call: TRBV28; clone_size: NA; d_call: TRBD2; cdr3_aa: CASKVSGDLYNEQFF; cdr3_nt: TGTGCCAGCAAAGTAAGCGGGGACCTCTACAATGAGCAGTTCTTC
j_call: TRBJ2-7; v_call: TRBV2; clone_size: NA; d_call: NA; cdr3_aa: CASSEERTTQYF; cdr3_nt: TGTGCCAGCAGTGAAGAACGGACTACCCAGTACTTC
j_call: TRBJ2-7; v_call: TRBV27; clone_size: few; d_call: NA; cdr3_aa: CASKSARGAFYEQYF; cdr3_nt: TGTGCCAGCAAATCAGCAAGGGGGGCCTTCTACGAGCAGTACTTC
j_call: TRBJ2-6; v_call: TRBV9; clone_size: NA; d_call: NA; cdr3_aa: CASSVGDDAGANVLTF; cdr3_nt: TGTGCCAGCAGCGTGGGGGATGACGCTGGGGCCAACGTCCTGACTTTC
j_call: TRBJ2-3; v_call: TRBV6-1; clone_size: NA; d_call: NA; cdr3_aa: CASGQSLVLGSTDTQYF; cdr3_nt: TGTGCCAGCGGTCAATCACTCGTCCTAGGAAGCACAGATACGCAGTATTTT
j_call: TRBJ2-7; v_call: TRBV11-1; clone_size: NA; d_call: TRBD2; cdr3_aa: CASSLGLAGGAYEQYF; cdr3_nt: TGTGCCAGCAGCTTAGGACTAGCGGGGGGCGCCTACGAGCAGTACTTC
j_call: TRBJ2-4; v_call: TRBV7-2; clone_size: NA; d_call: NA; cdr3_aa: CASSLNGRLAKNIQYF; cdr3_nt: TGTGCCAGCAGCTTAAACGGGAGATTAGCCAAAAACATTCAGTACTTC